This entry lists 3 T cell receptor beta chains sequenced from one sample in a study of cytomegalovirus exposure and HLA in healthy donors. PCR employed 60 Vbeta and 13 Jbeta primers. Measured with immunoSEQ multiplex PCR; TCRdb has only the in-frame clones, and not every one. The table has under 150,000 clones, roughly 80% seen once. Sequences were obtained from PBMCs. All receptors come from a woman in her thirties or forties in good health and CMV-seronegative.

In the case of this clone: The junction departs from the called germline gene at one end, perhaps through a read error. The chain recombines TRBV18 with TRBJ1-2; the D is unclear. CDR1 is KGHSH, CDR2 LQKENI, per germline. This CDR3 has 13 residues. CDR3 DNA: TGTGCCAGCTCACCAGGGTCCGACTATGGCTACCCCTTC. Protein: CASSPGSDYGYPF.

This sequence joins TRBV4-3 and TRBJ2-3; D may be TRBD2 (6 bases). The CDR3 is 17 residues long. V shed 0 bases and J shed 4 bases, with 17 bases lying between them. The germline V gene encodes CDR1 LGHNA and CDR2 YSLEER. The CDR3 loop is CASSQEPSGRSADTQYF. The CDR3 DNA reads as TGCGCCAGCAGCCAAGAGCCTAGTGGGAGGTCGGCAGATACGCAGTATTTT.

The CDR3 spells CASSSTPQGRNTYEQYF. The DNA of the CDR3 is TGTGCCAGCAGTTCAACGCCACAGGGGCGGAATACCTACGAGCAGTACTTC. The chain employs TRBV5-6 and TRBJ2-5; TRBD1 agrees at 7 bases. The J call is doubtful: the DNA matches TRBJ2-7 better. Germline V gives CDR1 SGHDT, CDR2 YYEEEE. This CDR3 contains 17 residues.